This TCR beta chain was observed in a study of regulatory T cells in long-lasting Graves disease. Study in general: Graves' disease counted as persistent after over 5 years of antithyroid drugs with positive TSH receptor antibodies.

This CDR3 has 14 residues. The germline V gene has CDR1 LNHNV and CDR2 YYDKDF (reference sequence). V lost 1 base and J 5 bases, leaving 11 bases between the germline ends. Building the TCR beta libraries relied on iRepertoire HTBI primers, and CDR3 regions underwent Arm-PCR. In the authors' methods: Segment identification across samples yielded 62 TRBV and around 13 TRBJ segments. A single record per CDR3 protein comes from TCRdb applying MiXCR to the multiplex PCR reads. Here the V and J calls rest on TCRdb's processing, not on the authors' analysis. Here the sample spans 600,000 to 850,000 distinct CDR3 sequences, approximately 31% being singletons. Regarding time point: persistent/refractory GD, antithyroid drugs over 5 years with positive TRAb. Construction of the TCR library relied on RNA isolated from PBMCs. Points on this clonotype: Its matching antigen is unknown.

Findings of the study overall: Comparison showed that persistent patients shared more public clonotypes (over 2,500) than new patients (over 950). Persistent disease preferred TRBV28, TRBJ1-2 and TRBJ2-5; new disease, TRBV20-1 and TRBJ2-1.

J is TRBJ2-5 and V is TRBV15, with D maybe TRBD1 (6 bases). The sequence was obtained from a female donor with Graves disease. Sequencing was performed on peripheral blood mononuclear cells (PBMCs), taken when the disease was refractory, from a patient treated with antithyroid drugs. The CDR3 here is CATSRVGGLETQYF. CDR3 nucleotides: TGTGCCACCAGCAGAGTAGGGGGATTGGAGACCCAGTACTTC. Full variable domain (remainder filled in from reference TRBV15 and TRBJ2-5): DAMVIQNPRYQVTQFGKPVTLSCSQTLNHNVMYWYQQKSSQAPKLLFHYYDKDFNNEADTPDNFQSRRPNTSFCFLDIRSPGLGDTAMYLCATSRVGGLETQYFGPGTRLLVL.